Described below is a single TCR beta chain sequence and its context. This record comes from a study of blood T cell repertoires in COVID-19. Study context: Some COVID-19 samples were acute and others convalescent; all came from the United States, Italy and Spain. Sample material is recorded as cDNA or gDNA derived from T cells, B-cell-depleted T cells, or PBMCs.

V was clipped by 0 bases and J by 6 bases; unmatched bases: 1. Germline V gives CDR1 SGHRS, CDR2 YFSETQ. The CDR3 has 13 amino acids. Authors' analysis steps: Estimated nucleated cell counts came from reference gene primer amplification. Only in-frame clones appear in the TCRdb table, and some are missing; sequencing was by immunoSEQ multiplex PCR. V, J and clone size were drawn from that table, and D and trimming were deduced from the DNA. The repertoire holds some 100,000 clones, with 85% to 95% as singletons. This receptor was taken from a woman aged 60-75 years with active COVID-19. This chain joins TRBV5-1 and TRBJ1-2; TRBD1 matches 8 bases. The sequenced sample was peripheral blood. The CDR3 DNA sequence: TGCGCCAGCAGCTTGGCGACAGGGGATGGCTACACCTTC. This translates into CASSLATGDGYTF.